The clone carrying this T cell receptor (beta chain) was counted between two and nine times. This entry belongs to a study of T-cell memory formation after mild COVID-19. It was 5'RACE with constant-segment primers that produced the TCR alpha and TCR beta cDNA libraries, which carried sample barcodes and UMIs. TCRdb re-analysed the 5' RACE reads in MiXCR, keeping a single row per CDR3 protein. The sample yields fewer than 550,000 distinct CDR3 sequences, around 20% seen once. CDR1 is DFQATT, CDR2 SNEGSKA, per germline (reference sequence). Trimming cost V 3 bases and J 0 bases, with 6 bases left between them. This CDR3 has 12 residues.

This receptor was taken from an adult woman who had mild COVID-19 (a few samples of this study predate the infection). Cell type and time point are not known. The sequenced material came from PBMCs or a T cell subset sorted from them (not recorded which). This sequence joins TRBV20-1 and TRBJ2-7; D gene ambiguous. This chain's CDR3 is CSASPDSYEQYF. The CDR3 nucleotides read TGCAGTGCTAGTCCAGACTCCTACGAGCAGTACTTC.